One and the same sample provided the 15 T cell receptor beta chains below, sequenced in a study of neurological immune-mediated disorders. TCRdb analysed the 5' RACE reads with MiXCR anew, one entry per CDR3 protein. In the table there are roughly 30,000 distinct CDR3 sequences, about 14% of which are singletons. The time point is: technical triplicate 2. Sequencing was performed on CD4+ T cells from blood. The receptors were sampled from a female donor with HTLV-1-associated myelopathy (HAM/TSP).

This clonotype was detected ten times or more. The chain couples TRBV20-1 to TRBJ2-1; the match to TRBD2 covers 11 bases. Looked up from germline, CDR1 is DFQATT and CDR2 is SNEGSKA (reference sequence). The V segment lost 1 base and the J segment 5 bases; nucleotides outside the gene matches: 10. The CDR3 is 17 amino acids. CDR3 protein: CSARGPRLAGGHNEQFF. The CDR3 nucleotides read TGCAGTGCTAGAGGCCCCCGGCTAGCGGGAGGTCACAATGAGCAGTTCTTC.

The V call is TRBV20-1, the J call TRBJ2-2; D uncertain. The germline V gene has CDR1 DFQATT and CDR2 SNEGSKA (reference sequence). Trimming removed 6 bases from V and 0 bases from J, with 14 bases in between. This CDR3 region has 15 residues. The CDR3 sequence is CSAKFGHTNTGELFF. CDR3 DNA sequence: TGCAGTGCAAAATTTGGCCACACGAACACCGGGGAGCTGTTTTTT.

The sample holds many counts of this clonotype. A much larger clonotype is one base distant, so this may be a read error. The rearrangement joins TRBV7-3 to TRBJ1-2; 7 bases match TRBD1. In germline, CDR1 is SGHTA, CDR2 FQGTGA. The trim removed 5 bases at V and 4 bases at J, leaving 13 bases unmatched. The CDR3 extends over 16 amino acids. For the CDR3, the DNA is TGTGCCAGCAGCCCAATGGACAGGAGCAACAGCTATGGCTACACCTTC. It specifies CASSPMDRSNSYGYTF.

This clonotype was detected ten times or more. The gene calls are TRBV5-1 and TRBJ2-1; 9 bases fit TRBD2. The germline V gene has CDR1 SGHRS and CDR2 YFSETQ. V was clipped by 5 bases and J by 4 bases; unmatched bases: 7. The length of the CDR3 is 15 residues. CDR3 coding DNA: TGCGCCAGCAGTCCGACTAGCGGTTCTTACAATGAGCAGTTCTTC. Its translation: CASSPTSGSYNEQFF.

This clonotype showed up many times. The V gene is TRBV20-1, the J gene TRBJ1-1, with no clear D. V was pared by 1 base and J by 3 bases, with 15 bases between. This CDR3 has 15 amino acids. The germline V gene encodes CDR1 DFQATT and CDR2 SNEGSKA (reference sequence). CDR3 residues: CSARVSRGIDTEAFF. CDR3 bases: TGCAGTGCTAGAGTCAGTCGGGGAATTGACACTGAAGCTTTCTTT.

This clonotype was found a few times. A single base separates this from a much larger clone, so it may be a read error. The chain is built from TRBV6-2 or TRBV6-3 and TRBJ1-6; no clear D. In germline, CDR1 is MNHEY, CDR2 SVGEGT. This CDR3 is 13 amino acids long. DNA for the CDR3: TGTGCCAGCAGTTACCGCCATGAAACACCCATCCACTTT. This encodes CASSYRHETPIHF.

This clonotype was seen many times. The V call is TRBV3-1, the J call TRBJ1-1; 7 bases fit TRBD1. V lost 6 bases, J lost 3 bases, and 7 bases stayed unmatched. The CDR3 is made up of 14 amino acids. CDR1 LGHDT and CDR2 YNNKEL come from the germline V gene (reference sequence). For the CDR3, the DNA is TGTGCCAGCAGGGGGACAGTTCGGGACACTGAAGCTTTCTTT. Amino acid sequence: CASRGTVRDTEAFF.

This clonotype was seen at least ten times. The V gene is TRBV29-1, the J gene TRBJ2-2, with D maybe TRBD2 (5 bases). Trimming took off 4 bases at V and 5 bases at J, with 11 bases between the two ends. The CDR3 spans 13 residues. CDR1 SQVTM and CDR2 ANQGSEA come from the germline V gene. The CDR3 protein is CSVAVGGTGELFF. The CDR3 DNA follows: TGCAGCGTTGCCGTCGGAGGAACCGGGGAGCTGTTTTTT.

This clonotype was observed at least ten times. The chain recombines TRBV20-1 with TRBJ2-7; the match to TRBD1 covers 10 bases. Losses at the gene ends were 3 bases for V and 6 bases for J; bases not matched to a gene: 11. CDR3 length: 15 amino acids. Germline lookup yields CDR1 DFQATT and CDR2 SNEGSKA (reference sequence). The CDR3 spells CSARTGTGDTAEQYF. The CDR3 region has the DNA TGCAGTGCTAGGACAGGGACAGGGGACACCGCCGAGCAGTACTTC.

This clonotype is classed as medium-sized. The J gene is TRBJ2-5, the V gene TRBV10-2; D remains ambiguous. The CDR3 spans 11 residues. Germline V CDR1 and CDR2: WSHSY, SAAADI. V gave up 0 bases and J gave up 5 bases, with 1 base separating them. The DNA for the CDR3 is TGCGCCAGCAGTGAGTCGGAGACCCAGTACTTC. This translates into CASSESETQYF.

This clonotype occurred many times. Given a much more abundant clone one base away, this may be a read error. The chain is built from TRBV7-3 and TRBJ2-2; a weak D match, TRBD2 (5 bases). V lost 2 bases and J lost 5, with 9 bases in between. Germline V gene lookup returns CDR1 SGHTA and CDR2 FQGTGA. This CDR3 has 14 amino acids. The CDR3 reads CASSLARGTGELFF. CDR3 coding DNA: TGTGCCAGCAGCTTAGCTAGAGGGACCGGGGAGCTGTTTTTT.

This clonotype appeared many times. This chain connects TRBV5-1 to TRBJ2-1, with D possibly TRBD2 on 5 matching bases. The germline V and J ends were trimmed by 4 bases and 7 bases, with 12 bases remaining between them. This CDR3 has 13 amino acids. Per the germline V gene, CDR1 is SGHRS and CDR2 is YFSETQ. Written as DNA, the CDR3 is TGCGCCAGCAGCACCATGCCGGGGAATGAGCAGTTCTTC. The encoded protein is CASSTMPGNEQFF.

This clonotype was recorded many times. DNA for the CDR3: TGTGCCAGCAGTTTTTCTCGGGGGAGACCTGGGGCCAACGTCCTGACTTTC. This encodes CASSFSRGRPGANVLTF. V gene TRBV12-3 or TRBV12-4 combines with J gene TRBJ2-6, with D perhaps matching TRBD2 (6 bases). The CDR3 is made up of 17 amino acids. Trimming took 3 bases from V and 2 from J, leaving 14 bases between them.

This clonotype was counted ten times or more. The chain has TRBV11-3 and TRBJ2-5; D perhaps matches TRBD1 (6 bases). From germline, CDR1 is SGHNT and CDR2 YENEEA. V shed 3 bases and J shed 2 bases, with 10 bases lying between them. This CDR3 has 14 residues. CDR3 DNA sequence: TGTGCCAGCAGCTTGAGCAGGGGTCAAGAGACCCAGTACTTC. Protein sequence: CASSLSRGQETQYF.

In its sample, this clonotype was seen many times. The V and J genes are TRBV20-1 and TRBJ1-4; no clear D gene. The ends were cut back, 2 bases at V and 5 bases at J, with 12 bases in the middle. Germline CDR1 DFQATT, CDR2 SNEGSKA (reference sequence). The CDR3 extends over 14 amino acids. The CDR3 nucleotides read TGCAGTGCTAGAAGACCGGATTGGAATGAAAAACTGTTTTTT. Its translation is CSARRPDWNEKLFF.